These 21 T cell receptor beta chains were all obtained from the same sample, sequenced in a study of radiotherapy plus CTLA-4 blockade in lung cancer. Clones were sequenced by immunoSEQ multiplex PCR, and TCRdb holds only the in-frame ones, with some missing. The data show approximately 37,000 clones, roughly 70% seen once. The sequencing used peripheral blood, collected from a patient treated with radiotherapy plus ipilimumab. The origin of the receptors is a human donor with non-small cell lung cancer who had stable disease on radiotherapy plus ipilimumab.

The gene calls are TRBV7-9 and TRBJ1-6; maybe TRBD1 (5 bases). Looked up from germline, CDR1 is SEHNR and CDR2 is FQNEAQ (reference sequence). The CDR3 is 16 residues long. Between the trimmed V and J ends, which lost 1 base and 9 bases, there was a span of 16 bases. CDR3 sequence: CASSLVTGPSGSPLHF. The CDR3 DNA is TGTGCCAGCAGCTTAGTAACAGGCCCTTCCGGTTCACCCCTCCACTTT.

Concerning this clone: This CDR3 is also generated by other DNA sequences in the sample. The chain couples TRBV5-6 to TRBJ1-6, with a tentative D call TRBD1 (5 bases). CDR1 is SGHDT, CDR2 YYEEEE, per germline. The V and J ends lost 3 bases and 8 bases respectively, with 12 bases between them. The CDR3 is made up of 14 amino acids. CDR3 sequence (DNA): TGTGCCAGCAGCTCCGACGGGGGTTATTCACCCCTCCACTTT. Its translation: CASSSDGGYSPLHF. The whole variable domain, remainder taken from reference TRBV5-6 and TRBJ1-6, is DAGVTQSPTHLIKTRGQQVTLRCSPKSGHDTVSWYQQALGQGPQFIFQYYEEEERQRGNFPDRFSGHQFPNYSSELNVNALLLGDSALYLCASSSDGGYSPLHFGNGTRLTVT.

The chain recombines TRBV28 with TRBJ1-5; D gene uncertain. Trimming removed 3 bases from V and 7 bases from J, with 13 bases in between. CDR3 length: 14 residues. From germline, CDR1 is MDHEN and CDR2 SYDVKM. The CDR3 DNA sequence: TGTGCCAGCAGTTTGGAAGGGCGCGGGCAGCCCCAGCATTTT. It is translated as CASSLEGRGQPQHF.

This clone was detected once. The V gene is TRBV10-1, the J gene TRBJ1-2; possibly TRBD1 for D (6 bases). Trimming cost V 10 bases and J 4 bases, with 25 bases left between them. Germline V gives CDR1 WNHNN, CDR2 SYGVQD (reference sequence). The CDR3 totals 16 residues. For the CDR3, the DNA is TGCGCCATCGAGACCCCGTCCACAGGGAAGAGCTATGGCTACACCTTC. Protein: CAIETPSTGKSYGYTF.

This clone was counted a few times. The chain employs TRBV5-1 and TRBJ1-5; 10 bases fit TRBD1. Germline CDR1 SGHRS, CDR2 YFSETQ. The CDR3 contains 16 residues. V was clipped by 0 bases and J by 4 bases; unmatched bases: 4. The CDR3 loop reads CASSLGDRGANQPQHF. CDR3 coding DNA: TGCGCCAGCAGCTTGGGGGACAGGGGAGCTAATCAGCCCCAGCATTTT. The complete variable domain, with remaining parts taken from reference TRBV5-1 and TRBJ1-5, reads KAGVTQTPRYLIKTRGQQVTLSCSPISGHRSVSWYQQTPGQGLQFLFEYFSETQRNKGNFPGRFSGRQFSNSRSEMNVSTLELGDSALYLCASSLGDRGANQPQHFGDGTRLSIL.

The J gene is TRBJ1-6, the V gene TRBV2; D gene unclear. Trimming took off 7 bases at V and 3 bases at J, with 10 bases between the two ends. Germline V gives CDR1 SNHLY, CDR2 FYNNEI. CDR3 size: 14 residues. In DNA form, the CDR3 reads TGTGCCAGCACGGGTTCGTTCTATAATTCACCCCTCCACTTT. It yields the protein CASTGSFYNSPLHF. Complete variable domain (other parts from reference TRBV2 and TRBJ1-6): EPEVTQTPSHQVTQMGQEVILRCVPISNHLYFYWYRQILGQKVEFLVSFYNNEISEKSEIFDDQFSVERPDGSNFTLKIRSTKLEDSAMYFCASTGSFYNSPLHFGNGTRLTVT.

The chain couples TRBV10-3 to TRBJ2-2; 9 bases align to TRBD2. Trimming at V came to 10 bases and at J to 1 base, leaving 4 bases not matched to a gene. The CDR3 contains 14 residues. Germline loops: CDR1 ENHRY, CDR2 SYGVKD. The CDR3 is CATRAGGNTGELFF. The CDR3 nucleotides read TGTGCCACCCGAGCGGGGGGGAACACCGGGGAGCTGTTTTTT.

The J gene is TRBJ1-1, the V gene TRBV2, with TRBD1 matching over 9 bases. The V gene end was trimmed by 10 bases and the J gene end by 4 bases; junction bases not matched to a gene: 7. This CDR3 region has 13 residues. CDR1 and CDR2 from the germline V gene are SNHLY and FYNNEI. The chain's CDR3 is CATTGQGGTEAFF. The CDR3 nucleotides are TGTGCCACCACGGGACAGGGAGGCACTGAAGCTTTCTTT.

V usage is TRBV5-8 and J usage is TRBJ1-6; tentatively, D is TRBD1 (5 bases). Germline values: CDR1 SGHTS, CDR2 YDEGEE. The CDR3 has 15 residues. Trimming removed 6 bases at V and 8 bases at J, with 18 bases between. The CDR3 nucleotides read TGTGCCAGCACTAAGGGTTGGGGCAAGGATTCACCCCTCCACTTT. This sequence encodes CASTKGWGKDSPLHF.

This clone was seen just once. The V and J genes are TRBV7-2 and TRBJ1-6; no definite D call. This CDR3 is built from 16 residues. Germline-derived CDR1 and CDR2 are SGHTA and FQGNSA. Trimming cost V 2 bases and J 7 bases, with 15 bases left between them. CDR3 sequence (DNA): TGTGCCAGCAGCTTAAAAGGAGACTCCGCGAATTCACCCCTCCACTTT. This sequence encodes CASSLKGDSANSPLHF.

CDR3 region: CASSISSGSWEKLFF. The DNA for the CDR3 is TGTGCCAGCAGCATAAGCTCAGGGTCCTGGGAAAAACTGTTTTTT. V is TRBV7-2 and J is TRBJ1-4, with a tentative D call TRBD1 (5 bases). Between the trimmed V and J ends, which lost 5 bases and 8 bases, there was a span of 18 bases. The CDR3 sequence is 15 residues long. Germline V gene sequence: CDR1 SGHTA, CDR2 FQGNSA.

The CDR3 here is CAGGPYTGELFF. The CDR3, as DNA: TGTGCGGGGGGGCCGTACACCGGGGAGCTGTTTTTT. V is TRBV30 and J is TRBJ2-2, with a tentative D call TRBD2 (7 bases). The germline CDR1 and CDR2 sequences are GTSNPN and SVGIG (reference sequence). The CDR3 runs 12 residues. The full variable domain, completed using reference TRBV30 and TRBJ2-2, is SQTIHQWPATLVQPVGSPLSLECTVEGTSNPNLYWYRQAAGRGLQLLFYSVGIGQISSEVPQNLSASRPQDRQFILSSKKLLLSDSGFYLCAGGPYTGELFFGEGSRLTVL.

The chain couples TRBV2 to TRBJ1-5; D perhaps matches TRBD1 (5 bases). The CDR3 consists of 15 residues. V was clipped by 5 bases and J by 0 bases, with 11 bases between them. Germline loops: CDR1 SNHLY, CDR2 FYNNEI. CDR3 in DNA: TGTGCCAGCAGTAAGGCAGGGAATAGCAATCAGCCCCAGCATTTT. As protein: CASSKAGNSNQPQHF.

A few counts support this clone. V is TRBV15 and J is TRBJ1-5; D remains unclear. This CDR3 has 15 residues. Trimming removed 0 bases from V and 0 bases from J, with 6 bases in between. From germline, CDR1 is LNHNV and CDR2 YYDKDF (reference sequence). The CDR3, as DNA: TGTGCCACCAGCAGAGATAGAAATAGCAATCAGCCCCAGCATTTT. Protein product: CATSRDRNSNQPQHF.

This clone was observed a handful of times. V and J are TRBV7-9 and TRBJ2-1; maybe TRBD2 (6 bases). The CDR3 has 17 amino acids. CDR1 is SEHNR, CDR2 FQNEAQ, per germline (reference sequence). Trimming removed 5 bases at V and 2 bases at J, with 19 bases between. CDR3 residues: CASSPPLREAPYNEQFF. Written as DNA, the CDR3 is TGTGCCAGCAGCCCTCCGCTCAGGGAGGCCCCCTACAATGAGCAGTTCTTC.

V is TRBV25-1 and J is TRBJ1-1; TRBD1 agrees at 7 bases. V dropped 3 bases and J dropped 4; count of bases not matched to a gene: 11. CDR1 and CDR2 (germline): MGHDK, SYGVNS. The CDR3 covers 16 residues. Here the CDR3 reads CASSDSTSRGPTEAFF. The CDR3 DNA follows: TGTGCCAGCAGTGACTCAACTTCAAGGGGGCCCACTGAAGCTTTCTTT.

This clone has only a few counts. V and J are TRBV4-1 and TRBJ1-1; TRBD1 agrees at 8 bases. The CDR3 runs 14 residues. With V trimmed by 2 bases and J by 5 bases, 4 bases remained unmatched. Germline values: CDR1 MGHRA, CDR2 YSYEKL. CDR3 nucleotides: TGCGCCAGCAGCCAAAGGACAGGGATGACTGAAGCTTTCTTT. Its translation: CASSQRTGMTEAFF.

This clone was counted once. The chain has TRBV18 and TRBJ2-5; 7 bases fit TRBD2. With V trimmed by 3 bases and J by 5 bases, 6 bases remained unmatched. Germline assignment: CDR1 KGHSH and CDR2 LQKENI. This CDR3 region has 14 residues. In nucleotides, the CDR3 is TGTGCCAGCTCACCTGTCCTAGCGGCTGAGACCCAGTACTTC. This encodes CASSPVLAAETQYF.

J is TRBJ1-2 and V is TRBV2, with D perhaps matching TRBD1 (5 bases). The CDR3 length is 13 residues. Germline loops: CDR1 SNHLY, CDR2 FYNNEI. V was shortened by 8 bases and J by 3 bases, with 13 bases between the two germline ends. The CDR3 DNA is TGTGCCAGCGGAATAGGGGTGGACTATGGCTACACCTTC. Translation: CASGIGVDYGYTF.

The CDR3 loop reads CASYRGPTEAFF. The CDR3 coding sequence is TGTGCCTCATACAGGGGGCCTACTGAAGCTTTCTTT. This chain uses TRBV30 with TRBJ1-1; 9 bases are a match to TRBD1. After removal of 7 bases from V and 5 bases from J, the junction contained 5 bases not matched to a gene. The CDR3 totals 12 residues. The V gene's germline CDR1 is GTSNPN and CDR2 SVGIG (reference sequence).

The chain has TRBV5-1 and TRBJ1-3; perhaps TRBD1 as D (5 bases). There are 14 residues in the CDR3. Germline loops: CDR1 SGHRS, CDR2 YFSETQ. Trimming removed 4 bases from V and 2 bases from J, with 10 bases in between. Written as DNA, the CDR3 is TGCGCCAGCAGCCCCGGGGGGGCTGGAAACACCATATATTTT. The encoded protein is CASSPGGAGNTIYF. The full variable domain, completed using reference TRBV5-1 and TRBJ1-3, is KAGVTQTPRYLIKTRGQQVTLSCSPISGHRSVSWYQQTPGQGLQFLFEYFSETQRNKGNFPGRFSGRQFSNSRSEMNVSTLELGDSALYLCASSPGGAGNTIYFGEGSWLTVV.